This record concerns one T cell receptor (beta chain) sequence. Cohorts were assigned according to the clinical history that participants reported. All recovered Cohort 3 donors got two negative PCRs, got clearance, or saw symptom resolution. These data originate in a study of blood T cell repertoires in COVID-19. Here immunoSEQ multiplex PCR was the method, and the copy in TCRdb shows in-frame clones only, minus some. The table lists about 180,000 clones, around 90% of them singletons. The germline V gene encodes CDR1 MDHEN and CDR2 SYDVKM. The CDR3 consists of 13 residues. V gave up 4 bases and J gave up 0 bases, with 6 bases separating them.

The gene calls are TRBV28 and TRBJ1-2; maybe TRBD1 (5 bases). The TCR originated in a woman under 30 who had recovered from COVID-19. The sequenced sample was PBMCs or T cells enriched from blood (not recorded which). The CDR3 DNA is TGTGCCAGCAGTTCGACAGCTAACTATGGCTACACCTTC. This codes for CASSSTANYGYTF.